This TCR beta chain was sequenced during a study of blood T cell repertoires in COVID-19. This clone appeared a few times. The method was immunoSEQ multiplex PCR; TCRdb's version includes in-frame clones alone and lacks a portion of them. The repertoire holds about 130,000 clones, with around 85% as singletons. The ends lost 7 bases at V and 3 bases at J; junction bases unmatched: 11. The CDR3 runs 15 residues. CDR1 MNHEY and CDR2 SVGAGI come from the germline V gene. The gene calls are TRBV6-5 and TRBJ2-7, with TRBD1 identical over 8 bases. Sequenced: peripheral blood. The receptor's source is a human donor in a cohort sampled during active COVID-19. The CDR3 bases are TGTGCCAGCACTGCCGGGACAGGTTCCTTCTACGAGCAGTACGTC. Translating gives CASTAGTGSFYEQYV.